The 27 T cell receptor beta chains in this list originate from one sample, sequenced in a study of OX40 agonist ivuxolimab in advanced cancers. Assay: immunoSEQ multiplex PCR; the TCRdb copy retains only in-frame clones and omits some. Of about 70,000 clones listed, roughly nine tenths are singletons. The specimen comprised CD4+ or CD8+ T cells sorted from blood, sampled in a trial of the OX40 agonist ivuxolimab. These receptors all stem from an adult with an advanced solid tumor such as melanoma, head and neck, liver or kidney cancer.

Only a few counts were recorded for this clone. The chain has TRBV7-9 and TRBJ1-1, with D perhaps TRBD1 (5 bases). CDR3 length equals 15 residues. Trimming pared 1 base from V and 0 bases from J, leaving 9 bases between. The V gene's germline CDR1 is SEHNR and CDR2 FQNEAQ (reference sequence). For the CDR3, the DNA is TGTGCCAGCAGCTTAGGGGGACCGTTGAACACTGAAGCTTTCTTT. Its translation is CASSLGGPLNTEAFF.

This clone was seen a single time. This chain joins TRBV19 and TRBJ1-1; D is uncertain. CDR3 length: 12 amino acids. Looked up from germline, CDR1 is LNHDA and CDR2 is SQIVND (reference sequence). Trimming cost V 7 bases and J 5 bases, with 11 bases left between them. CDR3 protein: CASTTGWTEAFF. As DNA, the CDR3 is TGTGCCAGTACCACCGGGTGGACTGAAGCTTTCTTT.

The chain recombines TRBV5-1 with TRBJ2-7; D may be TRBD2 (5 bases). The ends were cut back, 1 base at V and 2 bases at J, with 10 bases in the middle. This CDR3 has 14 amino acids. In germline, CDR1 is SGHRS, CDR2 YFSETQ. CDR3 residues: CASSLPEEAYEQYF. CDR3 coding DNA: TGCGCCAGCAGCTTGCCCGAGGAGGCCTACGAGCAGTACTTC.

This clone was found once. The J gene is TRBJ2-1, the V gene TRBV2, with D hard to call. This CDR3 is 13 amino acids long. V was cut by 3 bases and J by 8 bases, with 11 bases left in between. CDR1 is SNHLY and CDR2 is FYNNEI in the germline V gene. CDR3 sequence (DNA): TGTGCCAGCAGTGACTTGGCGCGAGATGAGCAGTTCTTC. This codes for CASSDLARDEQFF. The full variable domain, completed using reference TRBV2 and TRBJ2-1, is EPEVTQTPSHQVTQMGQEVILRCVPISNHLYFYWYRQILGQKVEFLVSFYNNEISEKSEIFDDQFSVERPDGSNFTLKIRSTKLEDSAMYFCASSDLARDEQFFGPGTRLTVL.

This clone was picked up a small number of times. The chain couples TRBV11-1 to TRBJ1-6; 7 bases fit TRBD1. V lost 5 bases and J lost 5; bases outside the gene matches: 3. Germline V CDR1 and CDR2: SGHAT, FQDESV (reference sequence). This CDR3 comprises 14 residues. DNA for the CDR3: TGTGCCAGCAGCCACAGGGGCAATAATTCACCCCTCCACTTT. Encoded protein: CASSHRGNNSPLHF.

The genes are TRBV27 and TRBJ2-1; D tentatively fits TRBD1 or TRBD2 (5 bases each). Trimming took off 2 bases at V and 0 bases at J, with 8 bases between the two ends. Germline values: CDR1 MNHEY, CDR2 SMNVEV (reference sequence). There are 15 residues in the CDR3. CDR3 in DNA: TGTGCCAGCAGTTTAGGGGACGGCTCCTACAATGAGCAGTTCTTC. Its protein product is CASSLGDGSYNEQFF.

The chain joins TRBV19 to TRBJ2-2; D unclear. CDR1 is LNHDA, CDR2 SQIVND, per germline (reference sequence). Trimming took 6 bases from V and 13 from J, leaving 21 bases between them. There are 14 residues in the CDR3. The DNA of the CDR3 is TGTGCCAGTAGCCCCAATTCGACCAGCCTTGGGCTGTTTTTT. Translating it yields CASSPNSTSLGLFF.

This clone was counted a single time. This rearrangement joins TRBV7-3 to TRBJ2-5; maybe TRBD2 (5 bases). V lost 3 bases, J lost 3 bases, and 14 bases lay in between. CDR1 and CDR2 from the germline V gene are SGHTA and FQGTGA. The CDR3 consists of 15 residues. The CDR3 DNA follows: TGTGCCAGCAGCTTTGGCGCGGGTGGAGAAGAGACCCAGTACTTC. Its protein product is CASSFGAGGEETQYF.

The chain links TRBV29-1 to TRBJ1-2, with TRBD1 as a possible D gene (6 bases). This CDR3 has 14 residues. V dropped 0 bases and J dropped 7 bases, with 15 bases sitting between them. Germline V gene data show CDR1 as SQVTM and CDR2 as ANQGSEA. DNA of the CDR3: TGCAGCGTTGAAGATAGTACAGGGTACGGTGGCTACACCTTC. Its protein is CSVEDSTGYGGYTF.

The chain uses TRBV4-2 and TRBJ2-1; tentative D call: TRBD2 (5 bases). The length of the CDR3 is 17 residues. The germline gives CDR1 LGHNA, CDR2 YNFKEQ. Between the trimmed V and J ends, which lost 0 bases and 4 bases, there was a span of 16 bases. The CDR3 sequence is CASSQDFGEGRYNEQFF. The CDR3, as DNA: TGTGCCAGCAGCCAAGACTTCGGAGAGGGCAGATACAATGAGCAGTTCTTC.

The rearrangement joins TRBV19 to TRBJ1-1; TRBD1 might be the D (5 bases). The V gene's germline CDR1 is LNHDA and CDR2 SQIVND (reference sequence). Trimming left V 1 base short and J 4 bases short, with 19 bases between. The CDR3 covers 17 residues. The CDR3 here is CASSIGSGQGAPTEAFF. CDR3 DNA: TGTGCCAGTAGTATAGGGAGCGGACAAGGGGCCCCCACTGAAGCTTTCTTT.

The chain links TRBV27 to TRBJ2-1; 9 nucleotides line up with TRBD2. V lost 1 base to trimming and J lost 9 bases; unmatched junction nucleotides: 4. CDR3 length: 14 amino acids. The germline V gene encodes CDR1 MNHEY and CDR2 SMNVEV (reference sequence). The CDR3 is CASSLLGLAGEQFF. In nucleotides, the CDR3 is TGTGCCAGCAGTTTATTGGGACTAGCAGGTGAGCAGTTCTTC.

The chain combines TRBV4-3 with TRBJ2-1; D call uncertain. V lost 3 bases, J lost 0 bases, and 15 bases lay in between. Per germline, CDR1 LGHNA and CDR2 YSLEER. This CDR3 comprises 17 residues. The CDR3 DNA reads TGCGCCAGCAGCCACGGTACCGGCGTAAGCTCCTACAATGAGCAGTTCTTC. This encodes CASSHGTGVSSYNEQFF.

J is TRBJ1-1 and V is TRBV16; TRBD1 matches 10 bases. The junction had 8 bases not matched to a gene; V was cut back by 5 bases and J by 5 bases. Germline V gene data show CDR1 as KGHSY and CDR2 as FQNENV. This CDR3 has 15 residues. CDR3 DNA sequence: TGTGCCAGCAGCACCTTGACAGGGGGCGAGACTGAAGCTTTCTTT. Its protein is CASSTLTGGETEAFF.

This clone was seen only once. The chain has TRBV5-6 and TRBJ2-1, with TRBD1 identical over 10 bases. The CDR3 sequence is 19 residues long. Trimming took 4 bases from V and 5 from J; bases not matched to a gene: 18. Germline V gene sequence: CDR1 SGHDT, CDR2 YYEEEE. CDR3 in DNA: TGTGCCAGCAGCCCACCGGGACAGGGGCCACTCCTTGGGGACAATGAGCAGTTCTTC. The encoded protein is CASSPPGQGPLLGDNEQFF.

This clone was recorded only once. The chain employs TRBV11-1 and TRBJ2-2; 9 nucleotides match TRBD1. The ends lost 5 bases at V and 4 bases at J; junction bases unmatched: 14. Germline assignment: CDR1 SGHAT and CDR2 FQDESV (reference sequence). This CDR3 is 18 amino acids long. The CDR3 loop is CASSPGTGIWWRTGELFF. The CDR3 region has the DNA TGTGCCAGCAGCCCCGGGACAGGGATTTGGTGGCGCACCGGGGAGCTGTTTTTT.

The chain is built from TRBV5-3 and TRBJ2-6; D call uncertain. TRBV5-3 falls under the ORF class, with uncertain function. The CDR3 consists of 17 residues. V lost 6 bases and J 5 bases, leaving 21 bases between the germline ends. The CDR3 sequence is CARTLFGEQSRANVLTF. In DNA, the CDR3 is TGTGCCAGAACATTGTTTGGTGAACAAAGTCGGGCCAACGTCCTGACTTTC.

This chain links TRBV10-1 with TRBJ2-1, with TRBD2 matching 11 bases. Germline V CDR1 and CDR2: WNHNN, SYGVQD (reference sequence). This CDR3 has 15 residues. J lost 6 bases, V lost 3 bases, and 4 bases had no gene match. Written as DNA, the CDR3 is TGCGCCAGCAGTGAACCGGGACTAGCGGTCAATGAGCAGTTCTTC. This translates into CASSEPGLAVNEQFF.

The DNA of the CDR3 is TGTGCCAGCAGCTTGGCAGGTTCCTACGAGCAGTACTTC. Translated, it gives CASSLAGSYEQYF. V gene TRBV7-6 combines with J gene TRBJ2-7; D gene unclear. CDR1 is SGHVS and CDR2 is FNYEAQ in the germline V gene. The V end was cut by 3 bases, the J end by 1 base, with 7 bases between. The CDR3 is 13 residues long.

The genes are TRBV7-2 and TRBJ2-5; D not resolved. The germline gives CDR1 SGHTA, CDR2 FQGNSA. The germline V and J ends were trimmed by 2 bases and 0 bases, with 7 bases remaining between them. The CDR3 is 14 residues long. Written as DNA, the CDR3 is TGTGCCAGCAGCTTAAGTCAGAACCAAGAGACCCAGTACTTC. Protein sequence: CASSLSQNQETQYF.

The V and J genes are TRBV29-1 and TRBJ2-7, with TRBD1 matching 7 bases. V shed 7 bases, J shed 0 bases, and the junction held 9 bases outside the gene matches. Per germline, CDR1 SQVTM and CDR2 ANQGSEA. The CDR3 contains 14 residues. The CDR3 sequence is CSASGDRDSYEQYF. In nucleotides, the CDR3 is TGCAGCGCCTCCGGTGACAGGGACTCCTACGAGCAGTACTTC.

The V gene is TRBV19, the J gene TRBJ2-2; 8 bases are a match to TRBD2. This CDR3 has 14 amino acids. The V gene's germline CDR1 is LNHDA and CDR2 SQIVND (reference sequence). After removal of 5 bases from V and 5 bases from J, the junction contained 4 bases not matched to a gene. As DNA, the CDR3 is TGTGCCAGTAGTGAACTAGCGGAGACCGGGGAGCTGTTTTTT. Amino acid sequence: CASSELAETGELFF.

For this clone: Other DNA sequences in the sample encode the same CDR3. The V call is TRBV30, the J call TRBJ1-1, with 8 bases identical to TRBD1. Germline CDR1 is GTSNPN and CDR2 is SVGIG (reference sequence). The CDR3 totals 14 residues. Trimming at V came to 2 bases and at J to 5 bases, leaving 7 bases not matched to a gene. The CDR3 nucleotides read TGTGCCTGGAGTCCAGGACAGGGTAGGACTGAAGCTTTCTTT. This encodes CAWSPGQGRTEAFF.

This clone occurred a few times. The CDR3 nucleotides read TGTGCCTGGAGCGGAGGGGGGAACACTGAAGCTTTCTTT. Translating gives CAWSGGGNTEAFF. The chain combines TRBV30 with TRBJ1-1; the D gene is possibly TRBD1 (6 bases). This CDR3 has 13 residues. Trimming left V 3 bases short and J 1 base short, with 9 bases between. CDR1 is GTSNPN, CDR2 SVGIG, per germline (reference sequence).

The chain joins TRBV19 to TRBJ1-1; TRBD1 might be the D (5 bases). Germline CDR1 reads LNHDA; CDR2 reads SQIVND (reference sequence). The CDR3 is 15 residues long. V lost 2 bases to trimming and J lost 4 bases, with 14 bases between them. In DNA form, the CDR3 reads TGTGCCAGTAGTATAACGGGTTTCGGGGCCACTGAAGCTTTCTTT. Protein: CASSITGFGATEAFF.

The chain uses TRBV9 and TRBJ1-5, with D perhaps TRBD1 (5 bases). Trimming removed 3 bases at V and 3 bases at J, with 10 bases between. In germline, CDR1 is SGDLS, CDR2 YYNGEE. The CDR3 covers 14 residues. This CDR3 reads CASSGPGLNQPQHF. The CDR3 DNA sequence: TGTGCCAGCAGCGGACCGGGACTCAATCAGCCCCAGCATTTT.

The J gene is TRBJ1-6, the V gene TRBV7-2; D is possibly TRBD1 (5 bases). The CDR3 totals 15 residues. V lost 2 bases and J 10 bases, leaving 15 bases between the germline ends. The germline CDR1 and CDR2 sequences are SGHTA and FQGNSA. CDR3 in amino acids: CASSLTTQGGSPLHF. DNA for the CDR3: TGTGCCAGCAGCTTAACGACCCAGGGTGGGTCACCCCTCCACTTT.